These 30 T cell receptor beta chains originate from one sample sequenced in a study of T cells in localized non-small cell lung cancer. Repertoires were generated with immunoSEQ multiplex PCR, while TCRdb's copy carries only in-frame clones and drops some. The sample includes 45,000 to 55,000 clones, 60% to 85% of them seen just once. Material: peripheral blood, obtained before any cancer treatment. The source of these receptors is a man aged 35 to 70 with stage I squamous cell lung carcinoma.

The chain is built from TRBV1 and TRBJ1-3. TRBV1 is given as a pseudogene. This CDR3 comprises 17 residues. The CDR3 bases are TGCGCCAGCAGCCAACGGCAGGGTGGGAGATCTGGAAACACCATATATTTT. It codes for CASSQRQGGRSGNTIYF.

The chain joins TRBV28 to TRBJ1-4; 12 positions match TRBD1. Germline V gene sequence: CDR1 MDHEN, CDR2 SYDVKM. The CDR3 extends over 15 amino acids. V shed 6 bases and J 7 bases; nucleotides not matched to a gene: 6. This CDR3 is CASRGTGGSSEKLFF. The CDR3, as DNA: TGTGCCAGCAGGGGGACAGGGGGCTCTTCTGAAAAACTGTTTTTT.

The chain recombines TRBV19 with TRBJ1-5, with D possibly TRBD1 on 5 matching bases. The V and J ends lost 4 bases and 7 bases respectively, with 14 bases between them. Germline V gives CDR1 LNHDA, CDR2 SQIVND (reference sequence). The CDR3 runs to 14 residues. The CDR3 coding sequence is TGTGCCAGTAGTAGGGACTTACTCGGGCAGCCCCAGCATTTT. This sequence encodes CASSRDLLGQPQHF.

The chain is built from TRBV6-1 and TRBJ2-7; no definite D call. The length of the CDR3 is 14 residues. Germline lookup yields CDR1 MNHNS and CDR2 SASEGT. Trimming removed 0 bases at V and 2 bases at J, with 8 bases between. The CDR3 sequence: CASSEAGLPYEQYF. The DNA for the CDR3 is TGTGCCAGCAGTGAAGCGGGCCTACCCTACGAGCAGTACTTC.

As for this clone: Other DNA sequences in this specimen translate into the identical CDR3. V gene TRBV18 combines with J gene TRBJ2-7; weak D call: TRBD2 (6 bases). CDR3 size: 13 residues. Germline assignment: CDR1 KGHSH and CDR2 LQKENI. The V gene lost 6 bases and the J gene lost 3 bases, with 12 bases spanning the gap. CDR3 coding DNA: TGTGCCAGCTCTACCGGAGGGGACTACGAGCAGTACTTC. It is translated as CASSTGGDYEQYF.

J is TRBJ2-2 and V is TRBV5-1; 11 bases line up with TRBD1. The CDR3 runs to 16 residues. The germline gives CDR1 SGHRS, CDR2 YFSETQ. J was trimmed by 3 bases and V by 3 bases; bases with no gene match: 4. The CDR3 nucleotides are TGCGCCAGCAGCTCCCCGGGACAGGGGGACACCGGGGAGCTGTTTTTT. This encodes CASSSPGQGDTGELFF.

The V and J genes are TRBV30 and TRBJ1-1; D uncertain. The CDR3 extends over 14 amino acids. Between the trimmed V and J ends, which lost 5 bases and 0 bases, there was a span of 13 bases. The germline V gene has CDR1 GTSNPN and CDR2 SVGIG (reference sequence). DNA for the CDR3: TGTGCCTGGGACCAGGCCTCCATGAACACTGAAGCTTTCTTT. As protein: CAWDQASMNTEAFF.

CDR3 residues: CASSPRTRIPTTYSNQPQHF. The CDR3 DNA is TGTGCCAGCAGTCCTCGAACACGGATCCCAACAACTTATAGCAATCAGCCCCAGCATTTT. V is TRBV5-8 and J is TRBJ1-5, with unresolved D. The CDR3 extends over 20 amino acids. Trimming cost V 5 bases and J 0 bases, with 27 bases left between them. Per the germline V gene, CDR1 is SGHTS and CDR2 is YDEGEE.

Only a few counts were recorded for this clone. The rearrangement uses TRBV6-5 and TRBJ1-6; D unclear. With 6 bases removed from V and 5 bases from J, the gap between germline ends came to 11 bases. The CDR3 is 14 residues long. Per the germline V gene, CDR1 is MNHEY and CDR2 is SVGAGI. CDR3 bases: TGTGCCAGCAGCCCAAGCCCAGATAATTCACCCCTCCACTTT. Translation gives CASSPSPDNSPLHF.

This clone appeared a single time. The CDR3 sequence: CAWTFPGGGEKLFF. The CDR3 DNA sequence: TGTGCCTGGACCTTCCCGGGGGGGGGTGAAAAACTGTTTTTT. The rearrangement uses TRBV30 and TRBJ1-4, with D possibly being TRBD1 (5 bases). This CDR3 has 14 residues. Between the trimmed V and J ends, which lost 4 bases and 7 bases, there was a span of 16 bases. CDR1 is GTSNPN, CDR2 SVGIG, per germline (reference sequence). The entire variable domain, with the rest obtained from reference TRBV30 and TRBJ1-4, is as follows: SQTIHQWPATLVQPVGSPLSLECTVEGTSNPNLYWYRQAAGRGLQLLFYSVGIGQISSEVPQNLSASRPQDRQFILSSKKLLLSDSGFYLCAWTFPGGGEKLFFGSGTQLSVL.

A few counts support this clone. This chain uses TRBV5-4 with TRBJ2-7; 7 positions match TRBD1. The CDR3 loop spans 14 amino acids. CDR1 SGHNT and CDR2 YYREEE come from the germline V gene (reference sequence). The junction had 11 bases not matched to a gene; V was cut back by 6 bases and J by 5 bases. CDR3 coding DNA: TGTGCCAGCAATGATCGGGCAGGGGGTAACGAGCAGTACTTC. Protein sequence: CASNDRAGGNEQYF.

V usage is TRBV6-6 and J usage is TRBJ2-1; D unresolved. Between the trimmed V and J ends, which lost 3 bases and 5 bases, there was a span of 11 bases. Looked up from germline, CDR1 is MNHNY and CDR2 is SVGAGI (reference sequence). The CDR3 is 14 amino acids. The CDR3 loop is CASSYKGWDNEQFF. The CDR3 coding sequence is TGTGCCAGCAGTTATAAGGGCTGGGACAATGAGCAGTTCTTC.

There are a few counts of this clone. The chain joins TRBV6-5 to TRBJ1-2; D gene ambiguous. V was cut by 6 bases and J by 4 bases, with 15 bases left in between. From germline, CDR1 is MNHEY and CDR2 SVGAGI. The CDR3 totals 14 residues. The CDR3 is CASSNGVGAYGYTF. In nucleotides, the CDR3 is TGTGCCAGCAGCAACGGGGTCGGAGCCTATGGCTACACCTTC.

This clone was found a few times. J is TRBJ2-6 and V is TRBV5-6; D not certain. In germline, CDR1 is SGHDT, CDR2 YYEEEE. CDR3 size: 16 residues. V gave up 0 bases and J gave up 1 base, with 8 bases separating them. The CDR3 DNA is TGTGCCAGCAGCTTGGTTGTTCCATCTGGGGCCAACGTCCTGACTTTC. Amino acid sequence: CASSLVVPSGANVLTF.

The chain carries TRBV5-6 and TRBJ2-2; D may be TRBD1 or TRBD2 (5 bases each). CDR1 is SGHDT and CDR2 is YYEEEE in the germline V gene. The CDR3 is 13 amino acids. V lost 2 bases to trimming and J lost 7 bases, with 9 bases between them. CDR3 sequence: CASSFLRGGELFF. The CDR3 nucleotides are TGTGCCAGCAGCTTTTTGAGGGGCGGGGAGCTGTTTTTT.

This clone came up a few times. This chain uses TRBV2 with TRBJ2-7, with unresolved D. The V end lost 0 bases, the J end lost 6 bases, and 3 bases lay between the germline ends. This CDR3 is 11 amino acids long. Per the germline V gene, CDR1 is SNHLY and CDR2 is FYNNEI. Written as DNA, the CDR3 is TGTGCCAGCAGTGAAGCGGCCGAGCAGTACTTC. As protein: CASSEAAEQYF.

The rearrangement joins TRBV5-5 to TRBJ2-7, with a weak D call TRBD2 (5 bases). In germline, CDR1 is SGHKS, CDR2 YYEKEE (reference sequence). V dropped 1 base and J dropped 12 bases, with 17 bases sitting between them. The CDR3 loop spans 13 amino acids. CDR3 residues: CASSLNAPGRAYF. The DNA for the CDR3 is TGTGCCAGCAGCTTGAACGCACCGGGAAGGGCGTACTTC.

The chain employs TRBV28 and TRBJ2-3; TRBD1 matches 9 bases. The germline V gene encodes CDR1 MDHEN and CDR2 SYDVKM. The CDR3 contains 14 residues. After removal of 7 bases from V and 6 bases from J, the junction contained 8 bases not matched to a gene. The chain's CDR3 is CASIRTGAGDTQYF. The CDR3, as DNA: TGTGCCAGCATTAGGACAGGGGCAGGGGATACGCAGTATTTT. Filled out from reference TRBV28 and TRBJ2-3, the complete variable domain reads DVKVTQSSRYLVKRTGEKVFLECVQDMDHENMFWYRQDPGLGLRLIYFSYDVKMKEKGDIPEGYSVSREKKERFSLILESASTNQTSMYLCASIRTGAGDTQYFGPGTRLTVL.

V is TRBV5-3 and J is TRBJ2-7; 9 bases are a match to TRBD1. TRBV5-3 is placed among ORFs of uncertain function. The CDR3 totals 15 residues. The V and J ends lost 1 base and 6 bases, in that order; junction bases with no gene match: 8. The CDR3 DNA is TGTGCCAGAAGCTTGTGGACAGGGGAGAGTTGCGAGCAGTACTTC. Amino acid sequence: CARSLWTGESCEQYF.

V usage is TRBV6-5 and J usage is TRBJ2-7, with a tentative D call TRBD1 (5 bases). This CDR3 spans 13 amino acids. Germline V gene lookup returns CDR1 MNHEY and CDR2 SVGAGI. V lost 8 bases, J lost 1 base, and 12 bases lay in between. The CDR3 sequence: CASLDSHSYEQYF. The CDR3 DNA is TGTGCCAGCTTAGACAGCCATTCCTACGAGCAGTACTTC.

The CDR3, as DNA: TGTGCCAGCAGTGCGGCAGGGTTCGACACCATATATTTT. It is translated as CASSAAGFDTIYF. The V and J genes are TRBV25-1 and TRBJ1-3; a weak D match, TRBD1 (5 bases). V was clipped by 4 bases and J by 8 bases, with 12 bases between them. The CDR3 is 13 amino acids. From germline, CDR1 is MGHDK and CDR2 SYGVNS.

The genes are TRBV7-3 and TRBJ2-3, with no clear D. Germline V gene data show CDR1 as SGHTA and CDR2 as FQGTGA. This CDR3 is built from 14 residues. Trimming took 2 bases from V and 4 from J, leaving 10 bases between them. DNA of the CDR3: TGTGCCAGCAGCTTATCCAGCGTCCCAGATACGCAGTATTTT. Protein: CASSLSSVPDTQYF. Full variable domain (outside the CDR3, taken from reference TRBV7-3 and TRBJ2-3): GAGVSQTPSNKVTEKGKYVELRCDPISGHTALYWYRQSLGQGPEFLIYFQGTGAADDSGLPNDRFFAVRPEGSVSTLKIQRTERGDSAVYLCASSLSSVPDTQYFGPGTRLTVL.

CDR3 nucleotide sequence: TGTGCCAGCAGCTCCGGGACCCTTTCCTACAATGAGCAGTTCTTC. It translates to CASSSGTLSYNEQFF. The chain links TRBV9 to TRBJ2-1; D assignment may be TRBD1 or TRBD2 (5 bases each). V was cut by 4 bases and J by 1 base, with 12 bases left in between. Germline CDR1 SGDLS, CDR2 YYNGEE. The CDR3 totals 15 residues.

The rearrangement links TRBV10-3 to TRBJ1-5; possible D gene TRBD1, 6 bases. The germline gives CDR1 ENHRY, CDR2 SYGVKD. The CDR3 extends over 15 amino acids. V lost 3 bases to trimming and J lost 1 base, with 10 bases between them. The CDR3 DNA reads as TGTGCCATCAGTGAAGGGGGAGTGAGCAATCAGCCCCAGCATTTT. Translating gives CAISEGGVSNQPQHF.

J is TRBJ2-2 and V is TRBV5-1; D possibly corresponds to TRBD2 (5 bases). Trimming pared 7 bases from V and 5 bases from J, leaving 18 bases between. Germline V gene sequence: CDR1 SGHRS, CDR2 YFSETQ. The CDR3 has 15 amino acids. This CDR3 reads CASSTGMSTTGELFF. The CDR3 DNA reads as TGCGCCAGCTCGACGGGGATGTCAACTACCGGGGAGCTGTTTTTT. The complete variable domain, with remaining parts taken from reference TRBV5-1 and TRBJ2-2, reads KAGVTQTPRYLIKTRGQQVTLSCSPISGHRSVSWYQQTPGQGLQFLFEYFSETQRNKGNFPGRFSGRQFSNSRSEMNVSTLELGDSALYLCASSTGMSTTGELFFGEGSRLTVL.

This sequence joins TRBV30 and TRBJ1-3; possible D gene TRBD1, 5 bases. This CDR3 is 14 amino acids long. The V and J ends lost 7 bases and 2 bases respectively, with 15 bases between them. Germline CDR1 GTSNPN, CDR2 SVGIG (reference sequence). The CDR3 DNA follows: TGTGCCTCCCAACCAGGGTCCACTGGAAACACCATATATTTT. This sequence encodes CASQPGSTGNTIYF.

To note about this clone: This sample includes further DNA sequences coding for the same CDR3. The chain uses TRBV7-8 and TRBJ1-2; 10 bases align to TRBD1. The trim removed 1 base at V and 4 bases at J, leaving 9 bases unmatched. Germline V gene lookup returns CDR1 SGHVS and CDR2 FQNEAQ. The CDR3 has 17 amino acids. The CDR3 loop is CASSLDPGQGLRYGYTF. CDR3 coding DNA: TGTGCCAGCAGCTTAGACCCGGGACAGGGGCTGCGCTATGGCTACACCTTC.

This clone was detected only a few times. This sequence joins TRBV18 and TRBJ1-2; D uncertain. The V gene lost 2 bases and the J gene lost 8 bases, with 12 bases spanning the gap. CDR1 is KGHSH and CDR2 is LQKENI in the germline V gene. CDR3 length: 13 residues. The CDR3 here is CASSPEEAVGYTF. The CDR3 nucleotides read TGTGCCAGCTCACCAGAGGAGGCAGTAGGCTACACCTTC.

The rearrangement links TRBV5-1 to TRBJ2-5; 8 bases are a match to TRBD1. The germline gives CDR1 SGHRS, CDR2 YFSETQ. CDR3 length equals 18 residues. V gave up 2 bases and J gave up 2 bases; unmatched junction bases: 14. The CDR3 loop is CASSLLGPGQGEQETQYF. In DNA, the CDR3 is TGCGCCAGCAGCTTACTCGGACCTGGACAGGGCGAACAAGAGACCCAGTACTTC.

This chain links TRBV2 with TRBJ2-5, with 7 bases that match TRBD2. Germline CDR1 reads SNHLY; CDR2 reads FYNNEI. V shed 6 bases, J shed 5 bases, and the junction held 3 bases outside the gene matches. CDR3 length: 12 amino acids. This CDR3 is CASSGGSETQYF. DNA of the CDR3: TGTGCCAGCAGCGGGGGGAGTGAGACCCAGTACTTC.